The clone carrying this T cell receptor (beta chain) appeared once. The antigen remains undetermined. These data come from a study of response to subunit inactivated influenza vaccine. Study-level results: A suggestion made by the authors is that each seasonal influenza vaccination recruits few new T cells.

This CDR3 is 14 amino acids long. The germline CDR1 and CDR2 sequences are MGHRA and YSYEKL. The J segment lost 6 bases and the V segment lost 4 bases, leaving 5 bases of the junction unmatched. TCRdb fed the RT-PCR reads into MiXCR, producing one record per CDR3 protein. This table holds around 190,000 distinct CDR3 sequences, over 13% found once. The sequences come from CD8+ T cells sorted from PBMCs, collected more than 4 days after vaccination. The TCR sequence derives from a man aged 50 to 60 who received an inactivated influenza vaccine. The V call is TRBV4-1, the J call TRBJ2-2, with 7 nucleotides matching TRBD2. The CDR3 reads CASSLSGKSGELFF. CDR3 coding DNA: TGCGCCAGCAGCCTCAGCGGGAAGTCCGGGGAGCTGTTTTTT.